A single sample gave rise to the 15 T cell receptor beta chains below, sequenced in a study of blood T cell repertoires in COVID-19. Measured with immunoSEQ multiplex PCR; TCRdb has only the in-frame clones, and not every one. The sample yields about 480,000 clones, roughly 90% seen once. Sequencing input: PBMCs or T cells enriched from blood (not recorded which). The receptors stem from a woman between 35 and 50 years old who had recovered from COVID-19.

The chain is built from TRBV11-3 and TRBJ2-5; no reliable D call. The CDR3 is 13 amino acids. Looked up from germline, CDR1 is SGHNT and CDR2 is YENEEA. Trimming removed 2 bases at V and 2 bases at J, with 6 bases between. CDR3 DNA sequence: TGTGCCAGCAGCTTACATTCACAAGAGACCCAGTACTTC. Protein sequence: CASSLHSQETQYF. The complete variable domain, with remaining parts taken from reference TRBV11-3 and TRBJ2-5, reads EAGVVQSPRYKIIEKKQPVAFWCNPISGHNTLYWYLQNLGQGPELLIRYENEEAVDDSQLPKDRFSAERLKGVDSTLKIQPAELGDSAVYLCASSLHSQETQYFGPGTRLLVL.

This clone was observed once. The chain uses TRBV27 and TRBJ1-1; no clear D. Germline values: CDR1 MNHEY, CDR2 SMNVEV (reference sequence). V was clipped by 5 bases and J by 3 bases, with 16 bases between them. CDR3 length: 15 amino acids. The CDR3 loop reads CASSRRFTGDTEAFF. The CDR3 DNA follows: TGTGCCAGCAGTAGGAGATTCACCGGAGACACTGAAGCTTTCTTT.

This chain links TRBV4-1 with TRBJ2-5, with 13 bases identical to TRBD2. This CDR3 spans 15 amino acids. The germline gives CDR1 MGHRA, CDR2 YSYEKL. J lost 4 bases, V lost 7 bases, and 6 bases had no gene match. In DNA form, the CDR3 reads TGCGCCAGCAAAACGACTAGCGGGAGGTTAGAGACCCAGTACTTC. Translation gives CASKTTSGRLETQYF.

The gene calls are TRBV5-1 and TRBJ2-3; D call uncertain. This CDR3 is built from 13 residues. CDR1 and CDR2 (germline): SGHRS, YFSETQ. Trimming took 4 bases from V and 6 from J, leaving 12 bases between them. Written as DNA, the CDR3 is TGCGCCAGCAGCCCAACTGCCACGGATACGCAGTATTTT. Translating it yields CASSPTATDTQYF.

This clone has only a few counts. The chain uses TRBV10-1 and TRBJ2-3, with a possible D match to TRBD1 (5 bases). The CDR3 is 18 amino acids. Trimming removed 3 bases from V and 1 base from J, with 20 bases in between. The germline gives CDR1 WNHNN, CDR2 SYGVQD (reference sequence). The DNA for the CDR3 is TGCGCCAGCAGTGAACCTTTCCGACAGCCCACGGGCACAGATACGCAGTATTTT. Translated: CASSEPFRQPTGTDTQYF.

The CDR3 coding sequence is TGTGCCAGCTCACCACGAACCGGGACTAGGATCGCCGGTCCCTACGAGCAGTACTTC. Translation: CASSPRTGTRIAGPYEQYF. The chain is built from TRBV18 and TRBJ2-7, with 8 bases aligning to TRBD2. After removal of 1 base from V and 2 bases from J, the junction contained 16 bases not matched to a gene. The CDR3 spans 19 residues. The germline CDR1 and CDR2 sequences are KGHSH and LQKENI.

The gene calls are TRBV7-2 and TRBJ2-4, with 8 bases aligning to TRBD1. V shed 3 bases and J 0 bases; nucleotides not matched to a gene: 10. This CDR3 region has 18 residues. Germline V gives CDR1 SGHTA, CDR2 FQGNSA. CDR3 residues: CASSFSAGGVRAKNIQYF. CDR3 DNA: TGTGCCAGCAGCTTCTCGGCAGGGGGCGTTCGAGCCAAAAACATTCAGTACTTC.

V is TRBV11-3 and J is TRBJ2-1; D gene ambiguous. CDR1 SGHNT and CDR2 YENEEA come from the germline V gene. Trimming pared 1 base from V and 5 bases from J, leaving 12 bases between. CDR3 length: 15 amino acids. The CDR3 coding sequence is TGTGCCAGCAGCTTAGTCGAACTGCCCCACAATGAGCAGTTCTTC. Protein: CASSLVELPHNEQFF. The full variable domain, completed using reference TRBV11-3 and TRBJ2-1, is EAGVVQSPRYKIIEKKQPVAFWCNPISGHNTLYWYLQNLGQGPELLIRYENEEAVDDSQLPKDRFSAERLKGVDSTLKIQPAELGDSAVYLCASSLVELPHNEQFFGPGTRLTVL.

The count of this clone is one. The rearrangement links TRBV6-5 to TRBJ1-2; D is ambiguous. CDR1 MNHEY and CDR2 SVGAGI come from the germline V gene. The CDR3 length is 13 residues. V was clipped by 2 bases and J by 2 bases, with 6 bases between them. The CDR3 DNA reads TGTGCCAGCAGTTACAGGGAGAACTATGGCTACACCTTC. This sequence encodes CASSYRENYGYTF.

The chain joins TRBV7-2 to TRBJ2-1, with D possibly matching TRBD2 (6 bases). Trimming cost V 0 bases and J 2 bases, with 8 bases left between them. The CDR3 has 15 amino acids. Per the germline V gene, CDR1 is SGHTA and CDR2 is FQGNSA. DNA for the CDR3: TGTGCCAGCAGCTTAGCGGCGGGAACCTACAATGAGCAGTTCTTC. It specifies CASSLAAGTYNEQFF.

The chain links TRBV19 to TRBJ1-2; weak D call: TRBD1 (5 bases). Germline CDR1 reads LNHDA; CDR2 reads SQIVND (reference sequence). Trimming left V 3 bases short and J 0 bases short, with 11 bases between. The CDR3 length is 15 residues. CDR3 in amino acids: CASSIISGTNYGYTF. In DNA, the CDR3 is TGTGCCAGTAGTATTATATCAGGGACTAACTATGGCTACACCTTC.

The table lists this clone with a count of one. The rearrangement joins TRBV7-2 to TRBJ2-1; 9 nucleotides line up with TRBD2. The CDR3 is 16 residues long. The junction had 9 bases not matched to a gene; V was cut back by 2 bases and J by 7 bases. Germline lookup yields CDR1 SGHTA and CDR2 FQGNSA. The CDR3 is CASSLSGAGGHNEQFF. The CDR3 nucleotides read TGTGCCAGCAGCTTAAGTGGGGCGGGAGGGCATAATGAGCAGTTCTTC.

The V call is TRBV11-3, the J call TRBJ2-7, with TRBD1 matching over 8 bases. This CDR3 comprises 15 residues. V was pared by 8 bases and J by 2 bases, with 11 bases of the junction left unmatched. The V gene's germline CDR1 is SGHNT and CDR2 YENEEA. The CDR3 nucleotides read TGTGCCAGCTCACCCGGGACAGGACTTACCTACGAGCAGTACTTC. Its translation is CASSPGTGLTYEQYF.

The chain couples TRBV5-1 to TRBJ1-1; TRBD1 matches at 7 bases. Germline trimming cut 6 bases from V and 1 base from J; bases unmatched to any gene: 3. The V gene's germline CDR1 is SGHRS and CDR2 YFSETQ. The CDR3 contains 13 residues. This CDR3 reads CASKGTENTEAFF. The CDR3 DNA reads as TGCGCCAGCAAGGGGACAGAGAACACTGAAGCTTTCTTT.

The sample holds one count of this clone. This chain connects TRBV24-1 to TRBJ2-1, with D perhaps matching TRBD1 (6 bases). This CDR3 has 15 residues. The germline V gene encodes CDR1 KGHDR and CDR2 SFDVKD. The ends were cut back, 3 bases at V and 7 bases at J, with 15 bases in the middle. Here the CDR3 DNA reads TGTGCCACCAGTGATGCCCAGGGGTCGTGGAATGAGCAGTTCTTC. It encodes CATSDAQGSWNEQFF.